This T cell receptor (beta chain) was found in a study of T cells of healthy individuals. This CDR3 region has 13 residues. The germline V and J ends were trimmed by 8 bases and 1 base, with 14 bases remaining between them. Germline V gene lookup returns CDR1 DFQATT and CDR2 SNEGSKA (reference sequence). TCRdb re-called the 5' RACE reads through MiXCR, storing one row per CDR3 protein. Here the sample spans around 53,000 distinct CDR3 sequences, roughly 14% being singletons. The sequence was collected from a human donor in good health. V and J are TRBV20-1 and TRBJ2-5; D is perhaps TRBD2 (5 bases). The CDR3 loop reads CSTAAGSQETQYF. The CDR3 DNA is TGCAGTACCGCGGCGGGCTCCCAAGAGACCCAGTACTTC.